Detailed here is one T cell receptor (beta chain). The sample originates from a study of blood T cell repertoires in COVID-19. Measured with immunoSEQ multiplex PCR; TCRdb has only the in-frame clones, and not every one. The sample consists of about 220,000 clones, approximately 92% of them appearing once. The source of this sequence is a young woman in a cohort exposed to, infected with or recovered from COVID-19 (not recorded which). The sample consisted of PBMCs or T cells enriched from blood (not recorded which).

CDR3 DNA sequence: TGTGCCAGTAAGGGACAGGGTAATTCACCCCTCCACTTT. Its translation: CASKGQGNSPLHF. This chain links TRBV19 with TRBJ1-6, with 9 bases identical to TRBD1. V gave up 7 bases and J gave up 6 bases; unmatched junction bases: 1. This CDR3 spans 13 amino acids. Germline loops: CDR1 LNHDA, CDR2 SQIVND (reference sequence).